These T cell receptor beta chains were read from a single sample in a study of CD8 T cells in ankylosing spondylitis. TCRdb reprocessed the 5' RACE reads with MiXCR, giving one entry per CDR3 protein. The data contain some 270,000 distinct CDR3 sequences, roughly 32% of them seen just once; the ten biggest clones take up roughly 4%. The sequenced material came from blood, either unsorted or a sorted T cell fraction (not recorded which). The receptors originated from a male donor with ankylosing spondylitis or in good health (not recorded which). The CDR3 runs from the conserved cysteine through the conserved F or W. The D gene is left open where the match is weak. For some rows the clone size is stated as once, few or many, or as a class when expanded; others skip it.

v_call	clone_size	j_call	cdr3_length	d_call	cdr3_nt	cdr3_aa
TRBV7-9	few	TRBJ1-4	15	TRBD1	TGTGCCAGCAGCGTCGTGCAGGGGGTGGGTGAAAAACTGTTTTTT	CASSVVQGVGEKLFF
TRBV12-3/TRBV12-4	NA	TRBJ1-1	15	NA	TGTGCCAGCAGTCTACGGGGAGGGTGGGACACTGAAGCTTTCTTT	CASSLRGGWDTEAFF
TRBV7-8	NA	TRBJ2-7	17	TRBD2	TGTGCCAGCAGCTTAGGGCGCGCGGGGGGTACCTCCTACGAGCAGTACTTC	CASSLGRAGGTSYEQYF
TRBV20-1	NA	TRBJ2-5	14	NA	TGCAGTGCTAGAGATCCACAGCTCCAAGAGACCCAGTACTTC	CSARDPQLQETQYF
TRBV20-1	NA	TRBJ2-3	13	NA	TGCAGTGCTGGGGGGGGGCTCACGGATACGCAGTATTTT	CSAGGGLTDTQYF
TRBV6-5	NA	TRBJ1-6	14	NA	TGTGCCAGCAGTCTCGACACCTCTCCTAGGCCCCTCCACTTT	CASSLDTSPRPLHF
TRBV3-1	few	TRBJ2-7	14	NA	TGTGCCAGCAGCCAAGCGGGCGGAAGCGACGAGCAGTACTTC	CASSQAGGSDEQYF
TRBV29-1	few	TRBJ2-1	16	TRBD2	TGCAGCGTCCCCTTCCTTGGCGGGGGGGAATACAATGAGCAGTTCTTC	CSVPFLGGGEYNEQFF
TRBV28	NA	TRBJ1-2	13	NA	TGTGCCAGCAGTTTGGGCAGACTCTATGGCTACACCTTC	CASSLGRLYGYTF
TRBV20-1	many	TRBJ2-3	12	NA	TGCAGTGCTAGCGGGGGCACAGATACGCAGTATTTT	CSASGGTDTQYF
TRBV20-1	few	TRBJ2-7	11	NA	TGCAGTGCTGTCAGGGAAGGGCTGGAGTACTTC	CSAVREGLEYF
TRBV12-3/TRBV12-4	NA	TRBJ2-3	13	NA	TGTGCCAGCACCCCTATTAGCCCAGATACGCAGTATTTT	CASTPISPDTQYF
TRBV7-8	NA	TRBJ1-6	19	TRBD1	TGTGCCAGCAGCATCGGACAGGGGGGACTAGGGTCCTATAATTCACCCCTCCACTTT	CASSIGQGGLGSYNSPLHF
TRBV29-1	few	TRBJ1-1	14	NA	TGCAGCGTTGACTGGCGGTATCAGAGCACTGAAGCTTTCTTT	CSVDWRYQSTEAFF
TRBV10-1	NA	TRBJ1-5	13	TRBD1	TGCGCCAGCTGGCAGGGGGGCAATCAGCCCCAGCATTTT	CASWQGGNQPQHF
TRBV20-1	NA	TRBJ2-1	13	NA	TGCAGTGCTACCGACTTCCCCTACAATGAGCAGTTCTTC	CSATDFPYNEQFF
TRBV29-1	few	TRBJ2-5	11	NA	TGCAGCGTTGACAGGGACGAGACCCAGTACTTC	CSVDRDETQYF
TRBV3-1	NA	TRBJ2-7	12	NA	TGTGCCAGCAGCCAGGACGCTCGCGAGCAGTACTTC	CASSQDAREQYF
TRBV5-1	NA	TRBJ1-1	18	NA	TGCGCCAGCAGCTCCACTTTCGGTTTACTGGGGGGCATCACTGAAGCTTTCTTT	CASSSTFGLLGGITEAFF
TRBV29-1	NA	TRBJ1-2	13	TRBD1	TGCAGCGTTGAAAAGGACAGGGATAATGGCTACACCTTC	CSVEKDRDNGYTF
TRBV6-5	NA	TRBJ2-1	12	TRBD1	TGTGCCAGCCGTCAGGGGGCGGGTGAGCAGTTCTTC	CASRQGAGEQFF
TRBV6-1	NA	TRBJ2-3	13	NA	TGTGCCAGCGGGTATGCCCCTGGGGATACGCAGTATTTT	CASGYAPGDTQYF
TRBV6-5	NA	TRBJ2-5	14	NA	TGTGCCAGCAGTTACTCAGGGGAAGGAGAGACCCAGTACTTC	CASSYSGEGETQYF
TRBV5-6	NA	TRBJ2-1	16	NA	TGTGCCAGCAGCTTGGGTCGGGAGAGCTCCTACAATGAGCAGTTCTTC	CASSLGRESSYNEQFF
TRBV20-1	few	TRBJ2-7	17	NA	TGCAGTGCTAGAGATCCGAGTCCCGGGCGGCGCACCTACGAGCAGTACTTC	CSARDPSPGRRTYEQYF
TRBV27	NA	TRBJ2-1	14	NA	TGTGCCAGCAGCGTGGGAAGCTCCTACAATGAGCAGTTCTTC	CASSVGSSYNEQFF
TRBV10-3	few	TRBJ1-5	13	NA	TGTGCCACCCAGGGGACCCCGGGGCAGCCCCAGCATTTT	CATQGTPGQPQHF
TRBV12-3/TRBV12-4	NA	TRBJ2-2	16	TRBD2	TGTGCCAGCAGTTTATTACCGACTAGCGGGACCGGGGAGCTGTTTTTT	CASSLLPTSGTGELFF